A single sample gave rise to the 5 T cell receptor beta chains below, sequenced in a study of shared clonotypes between healthy human individuals. This table comes from immunoSEQ multiplex PCR, and its TCRdb copy is limited to in-frame clones, with some not included. The repertoire consists of roughly 1,100,000 clones, with about 77% occurring once and the leading ten covering about 1.5%. Sequencing input: memory CD4+ T cells sorted from blood. Noted subset: CD45RA-negative fraction. These receptors came from a man aged 18 to 30 in good health.

The chain joins TRBV2 to TRBJ2-2; 8 nucleotides align to TRBD2. CDR3 size: 14 residues. The ends lost 6 bases at V and 4 bases at J; junction bases unmatched: 4. Germline V CDR1 and CDR2: SNHLY, FYNNEI. The CDR3 DNA is TGTGCCAGCAGCACGGGGGGGCGCACCGGGGAGCTGTTTTTT. Residues: CASSTGGRTGELFF. Based on the CDR3 plus reference TRBV2 and TRBJ2-2, the full variable domain is EPEVTQTPSHQVTQMGQEVILRCVPISNHLYFYWYRQILGQKVEFLVSFYNNEISEKSEIFDDQFSVERPDGSNFTLKIRSTKLEDSAMYFCASSTGGRTGELFFGEGSRLTVL.

The V and J genes are TRBV5-1 and TRBJ2-1, with TRBD2 matching over 14 bases. Germline V gene data show CDR1 as SGHRS and CDR2 as YFSETQ. The CDR3 spans 18 residues. With V trimmed by 0 bases and J by 2 bases, 4 bases remained unmatched. The CDR3 DNA sequence: TGCGCCAGCAGCTTGGGAGGGACTAGCGGGAGTACCTACAATGAGCAGTTCTTC. Translated: CASSLGGTSGSTYNEQFF.

This sequence joins TRBV10-3 and TRBJ2-3; 7 positions agree with TRBD2. V shed 0 bases and J 6 bases; nucleotides not matched to a gene: 6. The CDR3 sequence is 15 residues long. Germline V gives CDR1 ENHRY, CDR2 SYGVKD. The CDR3 spells CAISESLAEGDTQYF. In nucleotides, the CDR3 is TGTGCCATCAGTGAGTCGCTAGCGGAGGGGGATACGCAGTATTTT.

This chain links TRBV15 with TRBJ1-5; D is unclear. Trimming took 4 bases from V and 12 from J, leaving 16 bases between them. Germline loops: CDR1 LNHNV, CDR2 YYDKDF (reference sequence). The CDR3 is 13 amino acids. The CDR3 spells CATSIAGGVVQHF. The CDR3 DNA follows: TGTGCCACCAGCATCGCGGGTGGGGTCGTCCAGCATTTT.

The chain joins TRBV5-6 to TRBJ2-2, with D hard to call. The CDR3 covers 13 residues. Trimming removed 1 base from V and 4 bases from J, with 5 bases in between. CDR1 is SGHDT, CDR2 YYEEEE, per germline. The CDR3 here is CASSLIFTGELFF. The CDR3 bases are TGTGCCAGCAGCTTGATTTTCACCGGGGAGCTGTTTTTT.